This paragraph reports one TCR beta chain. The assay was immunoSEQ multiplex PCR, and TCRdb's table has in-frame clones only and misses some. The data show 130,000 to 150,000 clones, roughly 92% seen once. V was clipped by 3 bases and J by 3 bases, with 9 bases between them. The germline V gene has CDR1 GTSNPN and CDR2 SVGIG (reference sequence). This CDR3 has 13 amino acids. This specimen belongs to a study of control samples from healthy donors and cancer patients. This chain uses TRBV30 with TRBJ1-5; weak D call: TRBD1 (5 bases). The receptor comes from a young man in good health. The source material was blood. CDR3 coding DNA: TGTGCCTGGAGCCTGGACAACAATCAGCCCCAGCATTTT. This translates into CAWSLDNNQPQHF.